Presented here are 3 T cell receptor beta chains from one specimen sequenced in a study of tumor and adjacent non-tumor tissue in lung cancer. RNA was extracted from bulk tissue without any cell sorting. The normal lung tissue was taken more than 3 cm from the tumor edge. TCRbeta libraries were built with three rounds of nested PCR, modified from ARM-PCR. Each CDR3 protein gets one entry after TCRdb re-called the multiplex PCR reads with MiXCR. The sample yields 70,000 to 90,000 distinct CDR3 sequences, roughly 70% seen once. The sequenced material came from distant non-tumor lung tissue. These receptors were collected from a woman aged 45-65 years with non-small cell lung cancer.

Of note for this clonotype: Being one base from a much bigger clone, this may be a read error. The chain couples TRBV6-5 to TRBJ1-2, with D possibly matching TRBD1 (6 bases). The CDR3 has 13 residues. CDR1 is MNHEY, CDR2 SVGAGI, per germline. Trimming shortened V by 6 bases and J by 8 bases, and 16 bases separated the two germline ends. The CDR3 region has the DNA TGTGCCAGCAGCGTTAGAGGGGGGCTGGGCTACACCTTC. This sequence encodes CASSVRGGLGYTF.

This chain links TRBV28 with TRBJ2-1; 9 bases agree with TRBD2. Germline V lookup: CDR1 MDHEN, CDR2 SYDVKM. Losses at the gene ends were 3 bases for V and 4 bases for J; bases not matched to a gene: 19. This CDR3 has 20 residues. The CDR3 DNA reads TGTGCCAGCAGTTTGTTCCGGGCGGGAGGGGATAGAGGCGAATACAATGAGCAGTTCTTC. Amino acids: CASSLFRAGGDRGEYNEQFF.

Details on this clonotype: This could be a read error, since a much larger clone is one nucleotide away. V usage is TRBV28 and J usage is TRBJ1-1, with unresolved D. This CDR3 comprises 13 residues. Germline loops: CDR1 MDHEN, CDR2 SYDVKM. V shed 5 bases and J shed 3 bases, with 10 bases lying between them. CDR3 sequence (DNA): TGTGCCAGCAGTAGGGAGATAGACACTGAAGCTTTCTTT. It encodes CASSREIDTEAFF.